This T cell receptor beta chain was recovered during a study of blood T cell repertoires in COVID-19. Using immunoSEQ multiplex PCR, the repertoire was profiled, and TCRdb retains in-frame clones only, with some absent. The sample has 200,000 to 250,000 clones, about nine tenths seen once. The CDR3 is made up of 14 amino acids. Germline V gene sequence: CDR1 SQVTM, CDR2 ANQGSEA. V lost 4 bases to trimming and J lost 4 bases; unmatched junction nucleotides: 6. The TCR originated in a young man who had recovered from COVID-19. The sequenced sample consisted of peripheral blood. V and J are TRBV29-1 and TRBJ2-2, with 7 bases that match TRBD1. The CDR3 sequence: CSVVKGAATGELFF. The CDR3 coding sequence is TGCAGCGTTGTTAAGGGGGCGGCCACCGGGGAGCTGTTTTTT.